The rows below give T cell receptor beta chains drawn from one sample of a study of cytomegalovirus exposure and HLA in healthy donors. This table comes from immunoSEQ multiplex PCR, and its TCRdb copy is limited to in-frame clones, with some not included. The sample carries about 45,000 clones, approximately 47% recorded once. Sequenced material: PBMCs. The receptors were sampled from a man aged 60-69 years in good health and CMV-seronegative. Both conserved end residues are trimmed from each CDR3.

>TRBV7-2|TRBJ1-4|13
ASSLGTGLRMGLF
>TRBV2|TRBJ1-2|13
ASSDSGRMNYGYT
>TRBV30|TRBJ2-3|14
AWSTKGGGTADTQY
>TRBV15|TRBJ2-3|9
ATSSGITQY
>TRBV11-1|TRBJ1-1|15
ASSLARRNYMNTEAF
>TRBV5-1|TRBJ2-5|12
ASSPAATGETQY
>TRBV18|TRBJ2-1|15
ASSSLAGGPGGDEQF
>TRBV7-2|TRBJ2-7|13
ASSFGLAGSPEQY
>TRBV7-2|TRBJ2-7|13
ASSLGTGQSSEQY
>TRBV12-5|TRBJ2-3|16
ASGLGWGLSADKTTQY
>TRBV14|TRBJ1-1|14
ASSQDLGARGPEAF
>TRBV9|TRBJ1-1|12
ASSLRSSNTEAF
>TRBV19|TRBJ2-2|13
ASTRPGQDTGELF
>TRBV5-1|TRBJ2-1|14
ASSSRLAGSYNEQF
>TRBV2|TRBJ1-3|12
ASSDDSRGNTIY
>TRBV6-1|TRBJ1-3|12
ASSEDRTRDTIY
>TRBV7-2|TRBJ2-5|16
ASSLGRLAGEYQETQY
>TRBV5-4|TRBJ2-2|11
ASSSGEGGELF
>TRBV29-1|TRBJ1-1|11
SVAEDSFSEAF
>TRBV5-1|TRBJ2-5|14
ASSLAGGPLQETQY
>TRBV19|TRBJ2-3|11
ASNQGVTDTQY
>TRBV30|TRBJ1-2|12
AWRLGHTGYGYT
>TRBV7-2|TRBJ2-7|13
ASSLLAGGPVEQY
>TRBV5-1|TRBJ2-5|13
ASSLAGTGVETQY
>TRBV7-3|TRBJ2-2|10
ASSPSPGELF
>TRBV21-1|TRBJ1-2|11
ASSKGGNYGYT
>TRBV30|TRBJ1-2|10
AWSTGLYGYT
>TRBV6-1|TRBJ1-4|10
ASSANREKLF
>TRBV27|TRBJ1-4|10
ASTPRSVKLF
>TRBV2|TRBJ2-3|9
ASSEASVRY
>TRBV30|TRBJ2-3|13
AWSSKRERTDTQY
>TRBV6-1|TRBJ1-4|12
ASSETRGLEKLF
>TRBV21-1|TRBJ2-3|14
ASSLGLISSTDTQY